The T cell receptor (beta chain) described here comes from a study of OX40 agonist ivuxolimab in advanced cancers. TCRdb's table, derived via immunoSEQ multiplex PCR, lists solely in-frame clones and lacks some. This sample has 25,000 to 30,000 clones; under 90% occur once, and the top ten carry more than 10%. Germline values: CDR1 MGHRA, CDR2 YSYEKL. The length of the CDR3 is 14 residues. V lost 0 bases and J lost 14, with 17 bases in between. The sequence derives from an adult with an advanced solid tumor such as melanoma, head and neck, liver or kidney cancer. Sequenced material: CD4+ or CD8+ T cells sorted from blood, taken in a trial of the OX40 agonist ivuxolimab. V usage is TRBV4-1 and J usage is TRBJ2-1; D may be TRBD1 (5 bases). The CDR3 nucleotides are TGCGCCAGCAGCCAAGATCAGGGCCAGGGCCAGAAGTTCTTC. Protein: CASSQDQGQGQKFF.